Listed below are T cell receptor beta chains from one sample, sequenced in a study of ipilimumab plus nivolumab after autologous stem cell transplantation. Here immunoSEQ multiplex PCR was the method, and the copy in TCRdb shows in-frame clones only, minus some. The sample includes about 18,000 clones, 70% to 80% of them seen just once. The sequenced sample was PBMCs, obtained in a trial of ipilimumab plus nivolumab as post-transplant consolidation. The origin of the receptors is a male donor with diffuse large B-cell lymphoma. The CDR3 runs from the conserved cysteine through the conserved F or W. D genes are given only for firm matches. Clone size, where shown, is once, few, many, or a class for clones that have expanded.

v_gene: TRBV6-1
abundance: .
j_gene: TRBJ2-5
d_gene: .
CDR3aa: CAGLRLPGETQYF
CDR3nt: TGTGCCGGTTTACGACTCCCGGGGGAGACCCAGTACTTC

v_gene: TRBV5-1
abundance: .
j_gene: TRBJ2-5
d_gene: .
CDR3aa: CASSWSASQETQYF
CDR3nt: TGCGCCAGCAGCTGGAGCGCTAGCCAAGAGACCCAGTACTTC

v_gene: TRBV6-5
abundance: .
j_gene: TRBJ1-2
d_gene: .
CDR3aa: CASRTQGPGDRYTF
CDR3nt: TGTGCCAGCAGAACCCAGGGCCCGGGTGACCGCTACACCTTC

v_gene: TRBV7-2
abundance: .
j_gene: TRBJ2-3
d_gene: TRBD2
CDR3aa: CASSLIGGARDTQYF
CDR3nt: TGTGCCAGCAGCTTAATCGGGGGGGCAAGAGATACGCAGTATTTT

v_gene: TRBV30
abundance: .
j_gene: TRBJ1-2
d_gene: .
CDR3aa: CAWTFRRRANYGYTF
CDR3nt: TGTGCCTGGACTTTCCGCCGGAGAGCCAACTATGGCTACACCTTC

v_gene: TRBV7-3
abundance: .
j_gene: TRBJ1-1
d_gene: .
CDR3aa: CASSLMESGAFF
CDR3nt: TGTGCCAGCAGCTTGATGGAATCGGGAGCTTTCTTT

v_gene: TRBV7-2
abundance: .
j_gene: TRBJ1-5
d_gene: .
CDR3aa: CASKEDYSNQPQHF
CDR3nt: TGTGCCAGCAAGGAGGATTATAGCAATCAGCCCCAGCATTTT

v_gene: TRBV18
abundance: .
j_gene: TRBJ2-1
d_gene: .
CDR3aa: CASSPRRNRFYNEQFF
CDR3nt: TGTGCCAGCTCACCCCGGAGAAACAGGTTCTACAATGAGCAGTTCTTC

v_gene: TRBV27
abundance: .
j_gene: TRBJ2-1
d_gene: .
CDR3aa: CASRAGVNSYNEQFF
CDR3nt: TGTGCCAGCAGGGCCGGGGTCAACTCCTACAATGAGCAGTTCTTC

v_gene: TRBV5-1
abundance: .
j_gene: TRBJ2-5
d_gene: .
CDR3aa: CASGIDSEETQYF
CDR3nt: TGCGCCAGCGGAATCGACAGCGAAGAGACCCAGTACTTC

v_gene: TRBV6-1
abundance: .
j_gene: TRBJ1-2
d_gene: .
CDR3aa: CASSDPDQVRAVNYGYTF
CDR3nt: TGTGCCAGCAGTGATCCCGACCAGGTCAGGGCTGTTAACTATGGCTACACCTTC

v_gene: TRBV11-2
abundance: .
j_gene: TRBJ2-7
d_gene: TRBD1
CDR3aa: CASSSGTGVYEQYF
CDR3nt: TGTGCCAGCAGCTCCGGGACAGGGGTCTACGAGCAGTACTTC

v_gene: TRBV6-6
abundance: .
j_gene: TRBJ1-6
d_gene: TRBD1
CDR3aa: CASSYSGQGGSPLHF
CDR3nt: TGTGCCAGCAGTTACTCGGGGCAGGGGGGGTCACCCCTCCACTTT

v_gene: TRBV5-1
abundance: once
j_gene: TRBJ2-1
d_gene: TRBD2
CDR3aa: CASSSNGGGAYEQFF
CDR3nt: TGCGCCAGCAGCTCGAATGGCGGGGGGGCTTATGAGCAGTTCTTC

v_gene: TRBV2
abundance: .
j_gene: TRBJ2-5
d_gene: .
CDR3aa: CASSVEWRETQYF
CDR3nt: TGTGCCAGCAGTGTTGAGTGGAGGGAGACCCAGTACTTC

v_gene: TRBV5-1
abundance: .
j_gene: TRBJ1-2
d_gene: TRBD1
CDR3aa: CASSLGRGGTGGHYGYTF
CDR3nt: TGCGCCAGCAGCTTGGGACGCGGTGGGACAGGCGGTCACTATGGCTACACCTTC

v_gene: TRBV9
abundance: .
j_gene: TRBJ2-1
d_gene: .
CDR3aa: CASSLQGGGSINEQFF
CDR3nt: TGTGCCAGCAGCCTCCAAGGAGGGGGCTCAATCAATGAGCAGTTCTTC

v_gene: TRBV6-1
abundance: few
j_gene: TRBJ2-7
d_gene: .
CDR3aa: CASSVREETYEQYF
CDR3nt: TGTGCCAGCAGTGTTAGAGAAGAGACCTACGAGCAGTACTTC

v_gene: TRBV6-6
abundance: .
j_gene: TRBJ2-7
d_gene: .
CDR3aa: CASSYSGTGGTEQYF
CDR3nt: TGTGCCAGCAGTTACTCCGGGACGGGGGGCACGGAGCAGTACTTC

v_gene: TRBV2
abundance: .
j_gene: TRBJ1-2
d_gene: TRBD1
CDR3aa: CASSGGQGARGYTF
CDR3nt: TGTGCCAGCAGTGGAGGACAGGGGGCACGGGGCTACACCTTC

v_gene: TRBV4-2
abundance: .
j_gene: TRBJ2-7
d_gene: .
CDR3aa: CASSSASYEQYF
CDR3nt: TGTGCCAGCAGCTCCGCCTCCTACGAGCAGTACTTC

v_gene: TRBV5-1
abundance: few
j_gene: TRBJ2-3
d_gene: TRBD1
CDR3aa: CASRITGGLGTDTQYF
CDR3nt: TGCGCCAGCAGGATAACAGGGGGTTTGGGGACAGATACGCAGTATTTT

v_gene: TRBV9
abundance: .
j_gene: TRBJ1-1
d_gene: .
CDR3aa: CASSASPLNTEAFF
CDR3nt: TGTGCCAGCAGCGCGTCCCCGCTGAACACTGAAGCTTTCTTT

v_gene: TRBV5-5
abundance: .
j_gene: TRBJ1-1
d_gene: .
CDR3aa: CASYRYYRAGSTEAFF
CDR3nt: TGTGCCAGTTATCGTTATTACAGGGCGGGGAGCACTGAAGCTTTCTTT

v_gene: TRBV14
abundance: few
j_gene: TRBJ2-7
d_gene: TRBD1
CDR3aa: CASNPTGWQYEQYF
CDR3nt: TGTGCCAGCAATCCGACAGGGTGGCAATACGAGCAGTACTTC

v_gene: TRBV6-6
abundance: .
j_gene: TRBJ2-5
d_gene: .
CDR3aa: CASTPPGGETQYF
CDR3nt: TGTGCCAGCACCCCTCCCGGTGGGGAGACCCAGTACTTC

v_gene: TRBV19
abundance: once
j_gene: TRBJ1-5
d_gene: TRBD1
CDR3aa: CASSIATGGVQPQHF
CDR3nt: TGTGCCAGTAGTATTGCGACAGGGGGCGTTCAGCCCCAGCATTTT

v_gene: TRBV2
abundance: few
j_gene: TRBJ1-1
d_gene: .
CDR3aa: CASSEVTNTEAFF
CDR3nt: TGTGCCAGCAGTGAAGTGACGAACACTGAAGCTTTCTTT

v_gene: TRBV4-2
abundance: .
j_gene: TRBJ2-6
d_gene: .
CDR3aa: CASRLQSRANVLTF
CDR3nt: TGTGCCAGCAGGTTACAAAGTCGGGCCAACGTCCTGACTTTC

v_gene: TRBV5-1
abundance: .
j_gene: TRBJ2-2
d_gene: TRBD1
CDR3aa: CASSQGQGNTGELFF
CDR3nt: TGCGCCAGCAGCCAGGGACAGGGGAACACCGGGGAGCTGTTTTTT

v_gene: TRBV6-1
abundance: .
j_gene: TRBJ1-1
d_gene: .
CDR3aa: CASREIRGTTEAFF
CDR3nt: TGTGCCAGCAGGGAAATCAGGGGTACCACTGAAGCTTTCTTT

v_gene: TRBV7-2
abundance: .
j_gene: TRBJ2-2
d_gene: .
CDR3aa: CASSLAGLNTGELFF
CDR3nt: TGTGCCAGCAGCTTAGCCGGACTTAACACCGGGGAGCTGTTTTTT

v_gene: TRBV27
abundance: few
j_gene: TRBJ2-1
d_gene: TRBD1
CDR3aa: CASSFPGQGAREQFF
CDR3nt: TGTGCCAGCAGTTTTCCGGGACAGGGGGCGCGTGAGCAGTTCTTC

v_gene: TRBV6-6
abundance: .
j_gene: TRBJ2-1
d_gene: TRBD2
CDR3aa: CASRPGLAGVDEQFF
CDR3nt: TGTGCCAGCAGGCCCGGACTAGCGGGGGTGGATGAGCAGTTCTTC

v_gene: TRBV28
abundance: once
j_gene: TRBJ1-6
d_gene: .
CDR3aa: CASSSVGSSYNSPLHF
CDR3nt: TGTGCCAGCAGTTCGGTCGGGAGCTCCTATAATTCACCCCTCCACTTT

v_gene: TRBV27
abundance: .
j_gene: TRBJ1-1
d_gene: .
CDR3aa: CASSLAGREAFF
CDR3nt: TGTGCCAGCAGTTTGGCTGGCAGGGAAGCTTTCTTT

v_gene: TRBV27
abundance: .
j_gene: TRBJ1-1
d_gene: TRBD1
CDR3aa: CASSFRTGTEAFF
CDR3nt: TGTGCCAGCAGTTTCCGGACAGGCACTGAAGCTTTCTTT

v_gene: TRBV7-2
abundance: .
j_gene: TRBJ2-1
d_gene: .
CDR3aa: CASSLAGGSFNEQFF
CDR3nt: TGTGCCAGCAGCTTAGCGGGGGGCTCGTTCAATGAGCAGTTCTTC

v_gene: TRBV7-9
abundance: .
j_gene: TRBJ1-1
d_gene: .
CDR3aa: CASSTDRLRTEAFF
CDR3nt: TGTGCCAGCAGCACCGACAGGTTGAGAACTGAAGCTTTCTTT

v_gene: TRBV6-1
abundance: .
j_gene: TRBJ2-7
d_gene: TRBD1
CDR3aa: CASGYWDRGNEQYF
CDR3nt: TGTGCCAGCGGCTATTGGGACAGGGGAAACGAGCAGTACTTC

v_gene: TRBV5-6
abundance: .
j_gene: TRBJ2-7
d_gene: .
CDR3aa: CASSTNYEQYF
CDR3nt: TGTGCCAGCAGCACTAACTACGAGCAGTACTTC

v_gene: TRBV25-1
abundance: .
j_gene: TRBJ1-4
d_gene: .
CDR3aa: CASSEWGDGHEKLFF
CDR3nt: TGTGCCAGCAGTGAATGGGGGGACGGTCATGAAAAACTGTTTTTT

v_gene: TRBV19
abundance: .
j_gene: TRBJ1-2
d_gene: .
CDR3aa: CASTYTANYGYTF
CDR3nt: TGTGCCAGTACCTATACTGCTAACTATGGCTACACCTTC

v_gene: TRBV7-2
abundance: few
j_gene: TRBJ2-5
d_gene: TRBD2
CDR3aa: CASSSSGGGETQYF
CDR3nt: TGTGCCAGCAGCTCTAGCGGGGGCGGAGAGACCCAGTACTTC

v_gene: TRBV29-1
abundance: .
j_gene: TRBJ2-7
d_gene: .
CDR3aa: CSAGSSYEQYF
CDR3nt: TGCAGCGCCGGGTCCTCCTACGAGCAGTACTTC

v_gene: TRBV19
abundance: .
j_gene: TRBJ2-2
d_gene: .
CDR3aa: CASSIRETGELFF
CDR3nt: TGTGCCAGTAGTATACGGGAAACCGGGGAGCTGTTTTTT

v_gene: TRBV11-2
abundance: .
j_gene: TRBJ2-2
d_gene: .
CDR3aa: CASSLGEWRGLNTGELFF
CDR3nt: TGTGCCAGCAGCTTAGGGGAGTGGAGGGGCCTTAACACCGGGGAGCTGTTTTTT

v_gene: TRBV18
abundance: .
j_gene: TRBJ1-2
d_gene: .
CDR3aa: CASSPTDDGGNYGYTF
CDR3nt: TGTGCCAGCTCACCTACCGACGACGGGGGTAACTATGGCTACACCTTC

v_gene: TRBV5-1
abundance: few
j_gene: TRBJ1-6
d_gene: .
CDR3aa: CASSPAGGQDNSPLHF
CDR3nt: TGCGCCAGCAGCCCGGCGGGGGGACAAGATAATTCACCCCTCCACTTT

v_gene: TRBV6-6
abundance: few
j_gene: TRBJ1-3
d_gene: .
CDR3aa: CASSYSGAARNTIYF
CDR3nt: TGTGCCAGCAGTTACTCCGGGGCAGCTCGGAACACCATATATTTT

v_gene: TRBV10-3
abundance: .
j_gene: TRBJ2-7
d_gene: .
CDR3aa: CAIRDPADPYEQYF
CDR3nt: TGTGCCATCAGGGATCCTGCGGACCCCTACGAGCAGTACTTC

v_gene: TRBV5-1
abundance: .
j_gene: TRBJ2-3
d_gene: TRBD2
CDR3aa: CASSFGGAGGTDTQYF
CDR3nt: TGCGCCAGCAGTTTCGGTGGGGCGGGGGGAACAGATACGCAGTATTTT

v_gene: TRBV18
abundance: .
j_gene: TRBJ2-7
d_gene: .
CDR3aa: CASSQGPDQAYEQYF
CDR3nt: TGTGCCAGCTCACAAGGACCAGATCAGGCTTACGAGCAGTACTTC

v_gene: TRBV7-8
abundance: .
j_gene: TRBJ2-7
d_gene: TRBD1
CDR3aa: CASSFRAGGGQQYF
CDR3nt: TGTGCCAGCAGCTTCAGGGCAGGGGGTGGGCAGCAGTACTTC

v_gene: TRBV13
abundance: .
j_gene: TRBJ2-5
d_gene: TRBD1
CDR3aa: CASSQNLANRGEETQYF
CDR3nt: TGTGCCAGCAGCCAAAACCTAGCAAACAGGGGTGAAGAGACCCAGTACTTC

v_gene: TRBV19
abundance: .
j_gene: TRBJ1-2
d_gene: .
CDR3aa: CASTAGATFNYGYTF
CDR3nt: TGTGCCAGTACTGCAGGGGCTACCTTTAACTATGGCTACACCTTC

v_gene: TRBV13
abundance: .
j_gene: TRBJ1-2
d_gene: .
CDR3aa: CASSSDRRGYTF
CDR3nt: TGTGCCAGCAGCTCCGACAGGAGGGGCTACACCTTC

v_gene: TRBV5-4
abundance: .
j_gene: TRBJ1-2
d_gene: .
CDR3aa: CASSLNRGALGYTF
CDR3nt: TGTGCCAGCAGCTTGAATAGGGGGGCGCTGGGCTACACCTTC

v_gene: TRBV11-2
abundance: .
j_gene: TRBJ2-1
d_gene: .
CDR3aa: CASSLADNEQFF
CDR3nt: TGTGCCAGCAGCTTAGCGGACAATGAGCAGTTCTTC

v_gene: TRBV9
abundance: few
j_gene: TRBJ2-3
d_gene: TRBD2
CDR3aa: CASSAQTSGLGDTQYF
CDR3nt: TGTGCCAGCAGCGCCCAGACTAGCGGCCTAGGAGATACGCAGTATTTT